This T cell receptor (beta chain) is drawn from a study of blood T cell repertoires in COVID-19. In the study overall: PBMCs, B-cell-depleted T cells, or T cells provided the cDNA or gDNA that made up the material.

Here immunoSEQ multiplex PCR was the method, and the copy in TCRdb shows in-frame clones only, minus some. Of 250,000 to 300,000 clones in the sample, about 80% were seen once. Germline V lookup: CDR1 LGHNA, CDR2 YSLEER. The trim removed 0 bases at V and 9 bases at J, leaving 7 bases unmatched. The CDR3 is 15 residues long. Sequencing input: PBMCs or T cells enriched from blood (not recorded which). The origin of this receptor is a man aged 50-59 years who had recovered from COVID-19. This chain uses TRBV4-3 with TRBJ2-1; 8 nucleotides agree with TRBD1. CDR3 amino acids: CASSQESAGGGEQFF. The CDR3 DNA reads as TGCGCCAGCAGCCAAGAATCGGCAGGGGGCGGTGAGCAGTTCTTC.